This T cell receptor (beta chain) was observed in a study of response to subunit inactivated influenza vaccine. The CDR3 has 14 residues. V trimming: 4 bases; J trimming: 2 bases; junction bases outside the gene matches: 5. Germline assignment: CDR1 MDHEN and CDR2 SYDVKM. The study's findings and limits: Few new T cells, the authors suggested, are recruited by each seasonal influenza vaccination.

TCRdb reanalysed the RT-PCR reads using MiXCR and keeps one entry per CDR3 protein. The data contain approximately 310,000 distinct CDR3 sequences, 20% to 25% of them seen just once; the ten biggest clones take up roughly 10%. A note on this clonotype: What it recognizes is unknown.

This chain uses TRBV28 with TRBJ2-7; 7 bases map to TRBD2. Sequenced material: PBMCs from blood, taken 21 months after vaccination. The receptor was derived from a man aged 50 to 69 who received an inactivated influenza vaccine. The CDR3 DNA follows: TGTGCCAGCAGTTATTCCCGGGGGGCCTACGAGCAGTACTTC. Protein: CASSYSRGAYEQYF.